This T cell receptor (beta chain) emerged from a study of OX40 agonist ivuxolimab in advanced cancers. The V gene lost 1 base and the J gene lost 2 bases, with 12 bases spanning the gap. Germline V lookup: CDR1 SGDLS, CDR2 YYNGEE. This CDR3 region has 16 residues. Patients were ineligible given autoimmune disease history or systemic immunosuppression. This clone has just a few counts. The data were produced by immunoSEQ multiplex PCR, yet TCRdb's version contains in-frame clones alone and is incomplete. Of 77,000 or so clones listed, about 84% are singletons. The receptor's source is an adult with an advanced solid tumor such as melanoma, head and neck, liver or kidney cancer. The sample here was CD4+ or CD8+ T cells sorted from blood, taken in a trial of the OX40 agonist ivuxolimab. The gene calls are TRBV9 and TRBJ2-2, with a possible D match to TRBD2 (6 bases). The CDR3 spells CASSVMEGINTGELFF. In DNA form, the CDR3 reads TGTGCCAGCAGCGTAATGGAGGGGATTAACACCGGGGAGCTGTTTTTT.